This T cell receptor (beta chain) was documented in a study of neurological immune-mediated disorders. TCRdb itself ran the 5' RACE reads through MiXCR, one entry per CDR3 protein. The sample has roughly 30,000 distinct CDR3 sequences, under 7% seen once; the top ten hold around 8.5%. The table lists this clonotype with many counts. In germline, CDR1 is DFQATT, CDR2 SNEGSKA (reference sequence). The trim removed 2 bases at V and 7 bases at J, leaving 6 bases unmatched. This CDR3 is built from 15 residues. The sequence was collected from a woman aged 45-60 years in good health. The specimen sequenced was PBMCs. This chain links TRBV20-1 with TRBJ2-1; 12 positions agree with TRBD1. CDR3 bases: TGCAGTGCTAGAAGGGGACAGGGGGCAAGTAATGAGCAGTTCTTC. Encoded protein: CSARRGQGASNEQFF.